The T cell receptor (beta chain) described here comes from a study of molecular identifiers for immune sequencing clone quantification. From germline, CDR1 is LGHDT and CDR2 YNNKEL (reference sequence). The CDR3 spans 15 residues. V gave up 0 bases and J gave up 0 bases, with 6 bases separating them. TCRdb itself ran the PCR reads through MiXCR, one entry per CDR3 protein. The sample contains some 100,000 distinct CDR3 sequences, around 19% of which appear only once. This chain connects TRBV3-1 to TRBJ2-1; D uncertain. This receptor was taken from a human donor in good health. Some libraries in this study had Jurkat cell RNA spiked in. The sequencing sample was made of naive CD8+ T cells from blood, with Jurkat cell RNA spiked in. Subset denoted: FACS-sorted CD8+CD4-CCR7+CD45RA+ naive T cells. The CDR3 DNA sequence: TGTGCCAGCAGCCAAGACCAGAGCTCCTACAATGAGCAGTTCTTC. Its translation is CASSQDQSSYNEQFF.